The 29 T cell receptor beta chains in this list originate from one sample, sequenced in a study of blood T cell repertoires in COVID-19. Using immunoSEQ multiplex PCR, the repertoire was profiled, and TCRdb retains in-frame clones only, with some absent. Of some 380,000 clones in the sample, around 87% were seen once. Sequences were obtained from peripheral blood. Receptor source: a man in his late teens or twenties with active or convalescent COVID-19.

In DNA, the CDR3 is TGTGCCAGTAGTATAATCCGGGTAGGCACTGAAGCTTTCTTT. Amino acid sequence: CASSIIRVGTEAFF. The rearrangement joins TRBV19 to TRBJ1-1; D not certain. Per the germline V gene, CDR1 is LNHDA and CDR2 is SQIVND (reference sequence). The germline V and J ends were trimmed by 2 bases and 4 bases, with 11 bases remaining between them. This CDR3 spans 14 amino acids.

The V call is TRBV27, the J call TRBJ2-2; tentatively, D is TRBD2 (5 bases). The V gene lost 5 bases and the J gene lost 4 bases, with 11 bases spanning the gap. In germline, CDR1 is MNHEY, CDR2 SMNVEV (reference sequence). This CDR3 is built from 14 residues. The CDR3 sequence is CASSPRRGTGELFF. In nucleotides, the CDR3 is TGTGCCAGCAGTCCCCGCCGGGGCACCGGGGAGCTGTTTTTT.

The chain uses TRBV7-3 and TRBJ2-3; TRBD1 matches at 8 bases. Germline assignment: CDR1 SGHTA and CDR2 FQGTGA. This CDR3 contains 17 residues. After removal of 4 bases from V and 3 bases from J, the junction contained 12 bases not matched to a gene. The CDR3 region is CASSSRQTGELTDTQYF. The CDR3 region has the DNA TGTGCCAGCAGCTCCCGACAGACAGGGGAGTTGACAGATACGCAGTATTTT.

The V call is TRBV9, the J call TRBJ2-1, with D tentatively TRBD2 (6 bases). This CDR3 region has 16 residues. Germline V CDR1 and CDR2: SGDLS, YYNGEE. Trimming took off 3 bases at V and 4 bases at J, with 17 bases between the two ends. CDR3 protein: CASSDPRAGGYNEQFF. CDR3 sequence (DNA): TGTGCCAGCAGCGATCCCCGAGCGGGTGGTTACAATGAGCAGTTCTTC.

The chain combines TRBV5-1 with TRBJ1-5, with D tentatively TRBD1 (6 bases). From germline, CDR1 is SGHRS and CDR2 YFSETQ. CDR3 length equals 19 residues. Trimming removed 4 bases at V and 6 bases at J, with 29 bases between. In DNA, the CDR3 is TGCGCCAGCAGCCCGGACAGAGGATTTGTAAGGGTCCCTACTCAGCCCCAGCATTTT. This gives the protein CASSPDRGFVRVPTQPQHF.

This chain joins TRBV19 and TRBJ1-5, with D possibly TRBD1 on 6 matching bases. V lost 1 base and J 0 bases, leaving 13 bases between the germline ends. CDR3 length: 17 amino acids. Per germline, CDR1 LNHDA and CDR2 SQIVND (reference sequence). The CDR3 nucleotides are TGTGCCAGTAGTATAGCCGACGGGGGGCATAGCAATCAGCCCCAGCATTTT. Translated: CASSIADGGHSNQPQHF.

CDR3 in DNA: TGTGCCAGCATCCTTTCAGGGGCTGTGAACACTGAAGCTTTCTTT. Amino acid sequence: CASILSGAVNTEAFF. The chain couples TRBV6-5 to TRBJ1-1, with a tentative D call TRBD1 (6 bases). The germline V gene encodes CDR1 MNHEY and CDR2 SVGAGI. Trimming stripped 7 bases from V and 0 bases from J, with 15 bases between. The CDR3 covers 15 residues.

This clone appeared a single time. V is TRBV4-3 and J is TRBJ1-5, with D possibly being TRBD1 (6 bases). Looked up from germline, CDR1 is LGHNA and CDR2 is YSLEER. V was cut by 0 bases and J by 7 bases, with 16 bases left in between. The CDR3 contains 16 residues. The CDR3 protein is CASSQDWRTGNQPQHF. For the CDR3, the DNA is TGCGCCAGCAGCCAAGATTGGAGAACAGGGAACCAGCCCCAGCATTTT.

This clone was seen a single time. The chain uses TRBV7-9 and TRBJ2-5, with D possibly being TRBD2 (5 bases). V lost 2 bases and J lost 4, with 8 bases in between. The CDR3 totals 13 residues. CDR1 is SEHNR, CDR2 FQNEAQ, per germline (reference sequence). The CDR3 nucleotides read TGTGCCAGCAGCTTAATTGGGAGAGAGACCCAGTACTTC. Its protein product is CASSLIGRETQYF.

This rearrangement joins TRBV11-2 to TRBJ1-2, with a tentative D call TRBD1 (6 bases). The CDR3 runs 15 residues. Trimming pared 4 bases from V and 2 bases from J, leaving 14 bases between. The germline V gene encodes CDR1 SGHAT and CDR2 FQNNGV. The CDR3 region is CASSSDRHTNYGYTF. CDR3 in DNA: TGTGCCAGCAGCTCAGACAGGCACACAAACTATGGCTACACCTTC.

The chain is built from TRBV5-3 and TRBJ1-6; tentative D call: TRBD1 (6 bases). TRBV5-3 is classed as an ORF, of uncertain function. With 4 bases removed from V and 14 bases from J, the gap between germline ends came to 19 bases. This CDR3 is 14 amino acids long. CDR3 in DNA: TGTGCCAGAAGCCGGACAGAGTTATCCGCGGCCCTCCACTTT. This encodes CARSRTELSAALHF.

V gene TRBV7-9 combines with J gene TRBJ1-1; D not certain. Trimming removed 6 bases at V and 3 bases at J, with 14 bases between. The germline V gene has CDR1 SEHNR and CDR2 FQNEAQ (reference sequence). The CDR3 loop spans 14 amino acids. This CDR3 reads CASRETHEDTEAFF. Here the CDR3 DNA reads TGTGCCAGCAGAGAGACGCACGAGGACACTGAAGCTTTCTTT.

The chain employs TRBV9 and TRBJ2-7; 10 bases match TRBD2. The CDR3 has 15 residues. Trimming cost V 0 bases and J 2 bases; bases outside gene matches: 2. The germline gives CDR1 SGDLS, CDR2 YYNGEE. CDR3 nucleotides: TGTGCCAGCAGCGTAGCCAGCGGGGGGGCCTACGAGCAGTACTTC. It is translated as CASSVASGGAYEQYF. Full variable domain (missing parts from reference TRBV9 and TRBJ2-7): DSGVTQTPKHLITATGQRVTLRCSPRSGDLSVYWYQQSLDQGLQFLIQYYNGEERAKGNILERFSAQQFPDLHSELNLSSLELGDSALYFCASSVASGGAYEQYFGPGTRLTVT.

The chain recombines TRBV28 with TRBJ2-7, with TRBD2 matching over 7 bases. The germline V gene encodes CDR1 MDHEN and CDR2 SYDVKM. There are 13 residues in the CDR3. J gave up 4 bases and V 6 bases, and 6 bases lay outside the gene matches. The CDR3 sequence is CASSPGGRYEQYF. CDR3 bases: TGTGCCAGCAGCCCTGGCGGGAGATACGAGCAGTACTTC.

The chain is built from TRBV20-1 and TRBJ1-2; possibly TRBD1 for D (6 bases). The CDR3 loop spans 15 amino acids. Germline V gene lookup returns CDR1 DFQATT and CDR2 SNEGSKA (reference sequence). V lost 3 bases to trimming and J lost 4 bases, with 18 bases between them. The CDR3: CSASIGDRPVYGYTF. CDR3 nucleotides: TGCAGTGCTAGTATAGGCGACAGGCCGGTCTATGGCTACACCTTC.

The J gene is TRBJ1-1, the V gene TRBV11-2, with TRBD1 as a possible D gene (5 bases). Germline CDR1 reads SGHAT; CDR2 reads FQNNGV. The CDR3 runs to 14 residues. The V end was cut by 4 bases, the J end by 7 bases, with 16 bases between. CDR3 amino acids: CASSYGGWVSEAFF. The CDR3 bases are TGTGCCAGCAGCTATGGGGGGTGGGTGAGTGAAGCTTTCTTT.

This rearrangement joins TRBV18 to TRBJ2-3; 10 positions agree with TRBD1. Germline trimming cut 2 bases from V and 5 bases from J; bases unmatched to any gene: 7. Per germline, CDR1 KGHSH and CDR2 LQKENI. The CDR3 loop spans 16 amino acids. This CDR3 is CASSPGGTGEEDTQYF. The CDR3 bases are TGTGCCAGCTCACCAGGGGGGACAGGGGAGGAAGATACGCAGTATTTT.

This CDR3 reads CATRPRRGYHNEQFF. The CDR3 bases are TGTGCCACCAGGCCCAGACGAGGGTACCACAATGAGCAGTTCTTC. The chain carries TRBV15 and TRBJ2-1; a possible D gene is TRBD2 (5 bases). Germline V gene data show CDR1 as LNHNV and CDR2 as YYDKDF (reference sequence). V lost 6 bases to trimming and J lost 5 bases, with 17 bases between them. CDR3 length: 15 residues.

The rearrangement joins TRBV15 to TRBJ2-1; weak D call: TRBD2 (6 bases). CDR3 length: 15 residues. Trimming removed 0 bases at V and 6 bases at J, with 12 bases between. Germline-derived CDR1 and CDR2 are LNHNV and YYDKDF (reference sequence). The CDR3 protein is CATSRDPLTSNEQFF. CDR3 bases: TGTGCCACCAGCAGAGATCCTCTGACTAGCAATGAGCAGTTCTTC.

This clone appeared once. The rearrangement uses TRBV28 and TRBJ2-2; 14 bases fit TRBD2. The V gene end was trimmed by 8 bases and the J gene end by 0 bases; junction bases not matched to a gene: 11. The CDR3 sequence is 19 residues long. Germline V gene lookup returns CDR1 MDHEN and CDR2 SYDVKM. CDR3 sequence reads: CASSDGTSGRPANTGELFF. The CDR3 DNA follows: TGTGCCAGCTCGGACGGGACTAGCGGGAGACCCGCGAACACCGGGGAGCTGTTTTTT.

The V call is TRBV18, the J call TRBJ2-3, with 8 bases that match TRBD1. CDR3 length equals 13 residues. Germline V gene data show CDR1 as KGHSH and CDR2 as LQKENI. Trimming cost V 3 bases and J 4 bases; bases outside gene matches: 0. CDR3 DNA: TGTGCCAGCTCACCGACAGGGGCAGATACGCAGTATTTT. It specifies CASSPTGADTQYF.

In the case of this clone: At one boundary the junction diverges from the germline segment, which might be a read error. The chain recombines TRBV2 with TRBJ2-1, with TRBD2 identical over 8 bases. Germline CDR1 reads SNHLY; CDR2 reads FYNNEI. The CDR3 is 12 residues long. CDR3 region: CASSELGTSRIF. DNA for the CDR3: TGTGCCAGCAGTGAACTGGGGACTAGTCGGATCTTC.

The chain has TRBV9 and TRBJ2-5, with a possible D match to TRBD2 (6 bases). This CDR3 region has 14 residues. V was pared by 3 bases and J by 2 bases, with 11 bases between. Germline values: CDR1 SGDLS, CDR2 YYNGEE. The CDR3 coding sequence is TGTGCCAGCAGCGGTTTCGGGGGTCAAGAGACCCAGTACTTC. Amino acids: CASSGFGGQETQYF.

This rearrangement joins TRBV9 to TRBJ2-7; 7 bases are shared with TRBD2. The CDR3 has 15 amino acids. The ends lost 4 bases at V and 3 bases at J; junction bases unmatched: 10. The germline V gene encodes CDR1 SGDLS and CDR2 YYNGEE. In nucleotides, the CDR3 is TGTGCCAGCAGCCCCACGGACGGGGGGTACTACGAGCAGTACTTC. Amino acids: CASSPTDGGYYEQYF.

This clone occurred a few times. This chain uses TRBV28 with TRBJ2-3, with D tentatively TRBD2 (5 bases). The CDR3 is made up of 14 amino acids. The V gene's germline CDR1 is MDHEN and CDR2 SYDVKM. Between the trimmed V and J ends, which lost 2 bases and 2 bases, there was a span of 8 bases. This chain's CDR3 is CASSLRRITDTQYF. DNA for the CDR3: TGTGCCAGCAGTTTAAGGAGGATCACAGATACGCAGTATTTT.

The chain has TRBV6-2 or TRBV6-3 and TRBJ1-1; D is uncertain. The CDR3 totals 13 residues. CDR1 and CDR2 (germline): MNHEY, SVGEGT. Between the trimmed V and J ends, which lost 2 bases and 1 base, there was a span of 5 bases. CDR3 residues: CASSYRQNTEAFF. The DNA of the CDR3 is TGTGCCAGCAGTTACAGACAGAACACTGAAGCTTTCTTT.

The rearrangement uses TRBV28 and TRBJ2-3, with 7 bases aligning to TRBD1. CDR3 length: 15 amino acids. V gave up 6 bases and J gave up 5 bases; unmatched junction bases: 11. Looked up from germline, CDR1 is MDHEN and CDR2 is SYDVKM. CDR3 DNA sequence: TGTGCCAGCAGCCTGGGACAGTTAGGAAGAGATACGCAGTATTTT. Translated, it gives CASSLGQLGRDTQYF.

The CDR3 DNA follows: TGTGCCAGCAGCCAAGAAGTCGGGGTTTATGCGGGCTACACCTTC. Amino acids: CASSQEVGVYAGYTF. The V gene is TRBV3-1 (or the pseudogene TRBV3-2), the J gene TRBJ1-2, with no clear D. CDR1 is LGHDT, CDR2 YNNKEL, per germline (reference sequence). V lost 0 bases and J 8 bases, leaving 16 bases between the germline ends. The CDR3 has 15 amino acids.

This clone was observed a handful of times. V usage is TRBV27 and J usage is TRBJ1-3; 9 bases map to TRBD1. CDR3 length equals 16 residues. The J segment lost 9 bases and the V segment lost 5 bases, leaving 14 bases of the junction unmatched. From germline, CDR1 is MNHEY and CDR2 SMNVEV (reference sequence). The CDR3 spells CASSLVTGTGWCTIYF. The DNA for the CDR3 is TGTGCCAGCAGTCTAGTTACCGGGACAGGGTGGTGCACCATATATTTT.